This TCR beta chain was obtained from a study of T cell responses to AZD1222 COVID-19 vaccine. Findings and caveats of the study: Only a handful of AZD1222 recipients were seropositive at baseline. Donors in the cohort were predominantly white British and more often female, and clonal diversity was possibly underestimated. Spike as a whole was targeted by vaccine-associated CD4 TCRs, dominant at 160-218 and 743-854.

This CDR3 region has 16 residues. The germline V gene has CDR1 LNHDA and CDR2 SQIVND (reference sequence). V was clipped by 4 bases and J by 9 bases, with 24 bases between them. Turning to this clone: Its antigen is still unknown.

Only in-frame clones appear in the TCRdb table, and some are missing; sequencing was by immunoSEQ multiplex PCR. Here the sample spans around 140,000 clones, 70% to 90% being singletons. The chain combines TRBV19 with TRBJ1-2, with D perhaps matching TRBD1 (5 bases). The origin of this receptor is an adult who received the MenACWY meningococcal vaccine as a control. Sequencing used peripheral blood, obtained 28 days after the second dose of the MenACWY control vaccine. For the CDR3, the DNA is TGTGCCAGTAGTACCTACCTGGGGGGAAAACGTCCGAGCTACACCTTC. Translated, it gives CASSTYLGGKRPSYTF.